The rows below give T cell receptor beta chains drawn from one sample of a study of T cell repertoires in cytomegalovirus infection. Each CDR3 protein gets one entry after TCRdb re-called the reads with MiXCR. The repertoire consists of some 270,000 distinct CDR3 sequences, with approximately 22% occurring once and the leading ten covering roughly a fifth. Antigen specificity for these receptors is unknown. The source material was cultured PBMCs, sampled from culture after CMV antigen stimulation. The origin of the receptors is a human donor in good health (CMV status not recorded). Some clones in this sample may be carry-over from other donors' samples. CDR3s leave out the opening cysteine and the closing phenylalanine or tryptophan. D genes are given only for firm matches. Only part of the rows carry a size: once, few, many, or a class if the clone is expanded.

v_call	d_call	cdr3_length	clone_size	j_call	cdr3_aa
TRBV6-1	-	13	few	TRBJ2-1	ASSARDSSYNEQF
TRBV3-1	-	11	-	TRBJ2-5	ASSQSGEETQY
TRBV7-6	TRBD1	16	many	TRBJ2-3	ASSLLDPTGGFSDTQY
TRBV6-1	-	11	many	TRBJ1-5	ASSEAARGAQH
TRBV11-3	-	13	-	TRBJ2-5	ASSRTGQPQETQY
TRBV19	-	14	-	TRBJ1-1	ASTPKEQGVSAEAF
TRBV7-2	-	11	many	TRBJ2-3	ASSLFGEDTQY
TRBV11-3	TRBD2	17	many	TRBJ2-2	ASSLGFLAENVGTGELF
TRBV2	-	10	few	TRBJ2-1	ASSYGNNEQF
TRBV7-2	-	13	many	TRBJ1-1	ASSLVGLVNTEAF
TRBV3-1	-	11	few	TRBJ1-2	ASSQGYRHGYT
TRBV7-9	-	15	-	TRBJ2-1	ASSLEHLSSGYNEQF
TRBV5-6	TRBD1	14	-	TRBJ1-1	ASSLVRGPENTEAF
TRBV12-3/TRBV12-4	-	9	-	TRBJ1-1	ASTAPGKAL
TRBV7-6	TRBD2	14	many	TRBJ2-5	ASSLSRRGVRETQY
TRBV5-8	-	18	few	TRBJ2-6	ASSSYNRPSMGSGANVLT